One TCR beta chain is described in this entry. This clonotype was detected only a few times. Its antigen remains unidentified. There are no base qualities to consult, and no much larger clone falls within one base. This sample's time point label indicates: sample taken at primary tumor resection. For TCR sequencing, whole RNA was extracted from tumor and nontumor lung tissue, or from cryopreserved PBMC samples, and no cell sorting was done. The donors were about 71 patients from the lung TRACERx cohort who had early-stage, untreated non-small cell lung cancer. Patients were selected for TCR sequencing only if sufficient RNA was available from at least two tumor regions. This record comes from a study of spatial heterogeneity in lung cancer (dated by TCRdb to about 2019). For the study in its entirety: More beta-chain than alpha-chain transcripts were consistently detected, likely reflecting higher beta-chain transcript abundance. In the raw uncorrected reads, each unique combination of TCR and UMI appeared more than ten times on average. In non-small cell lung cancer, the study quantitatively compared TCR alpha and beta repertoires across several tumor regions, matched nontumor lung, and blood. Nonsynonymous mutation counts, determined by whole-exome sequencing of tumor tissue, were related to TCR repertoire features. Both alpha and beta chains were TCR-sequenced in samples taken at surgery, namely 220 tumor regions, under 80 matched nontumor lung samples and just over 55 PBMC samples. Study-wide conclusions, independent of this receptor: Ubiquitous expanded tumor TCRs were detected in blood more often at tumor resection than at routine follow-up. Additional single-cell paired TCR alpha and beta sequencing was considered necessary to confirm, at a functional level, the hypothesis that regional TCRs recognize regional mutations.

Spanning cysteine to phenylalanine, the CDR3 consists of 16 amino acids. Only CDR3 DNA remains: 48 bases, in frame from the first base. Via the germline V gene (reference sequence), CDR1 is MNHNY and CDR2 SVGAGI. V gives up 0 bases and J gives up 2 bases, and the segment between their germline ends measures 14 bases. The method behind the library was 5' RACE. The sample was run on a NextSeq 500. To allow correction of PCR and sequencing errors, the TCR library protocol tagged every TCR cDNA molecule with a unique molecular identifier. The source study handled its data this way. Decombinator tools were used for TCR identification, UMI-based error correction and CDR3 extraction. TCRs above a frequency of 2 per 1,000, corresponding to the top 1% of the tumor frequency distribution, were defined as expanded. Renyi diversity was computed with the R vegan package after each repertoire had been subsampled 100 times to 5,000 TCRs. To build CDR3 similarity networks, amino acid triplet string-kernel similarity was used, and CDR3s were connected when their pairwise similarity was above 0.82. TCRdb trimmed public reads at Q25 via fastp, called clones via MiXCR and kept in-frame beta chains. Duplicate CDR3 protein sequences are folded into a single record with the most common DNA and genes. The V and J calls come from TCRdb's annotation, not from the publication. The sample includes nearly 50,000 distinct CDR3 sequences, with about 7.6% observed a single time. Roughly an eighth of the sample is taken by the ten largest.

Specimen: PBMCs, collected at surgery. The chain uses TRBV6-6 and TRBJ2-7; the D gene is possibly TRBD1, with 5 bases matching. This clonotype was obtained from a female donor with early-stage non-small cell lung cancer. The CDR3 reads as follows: CASSYSTQGRPYEQYF. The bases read TGTGCCAGCAGTTACTCGACGCAGGGTAGACCCTACGAGCAGTACTTC.